Each of the 16 T cell receptor beta chains below was sequenced from the same sample in a study of blood T cell repertoires in COVID-19 (dated by TCRdb to about 2020). Library preparation used the immunoSEQ multiplex PCR assay. The source is immuneACCESS, and TCRdb retained only in-frame sequences with V and J called. Part of the clones is not carried over; for the studies checked, unresolved V genes explain less than half of this, and the remainder is unexplained. Across this sample there are about 400,000 clones, with 70% to 90% seen only once. The leading ten clones occupy 3% of the sample. Sequences were obtained from peripheral blood. These TCRs come from a human donor in a cohort sampled during active COVID-19.

The chain joins TRBV6-5 to TRBJ2-5; 11 bases line up with TRBD2. V trimming: 4 bases; J trimming: 5 bases; junction bases outside the gene matches: 9. Germline V gene data show CDR1 as MNHEY and CDR2 as SVGAGI. The CDR3 extends over 16 amino acids. CDR3 sequence: CASSLRGPSGRETQYF. Written as DNA, the CDR3 is TGTGCCAGCAGTTTACGGGGGCCTAGCGGGAGGGAGACCCAGTACTTC.

V gene TRBV6-4 combines with J gene TRBJ1-2, with D unclear. This CDR3 region has 13 residues. Trimming cost V 2 bases and J 7 bases, with 11 bases left between them. Looked up from germline, CDR1 is MRHNA and CDR2 is SNTAGT. CDR3 DNA sequence: TGTGCCAGCAGTGACCCAGCGCGGGGTGGCTACACCTTC. Translating it yields CASSDPARGGYTF.

V and J are TRBV6-1 and TRBJ2-5; 8 nucleotides line up with TRBD2. The germline CDR1 and CDR2 sequences are MNHNS and SASEGT. This CDR3 contains 15 residues. J was trimmed by 5 bases and V by 2 bases; bases with no gene match: 7. The CDR3 sequence is CASSEQAGEGETQYF. The CDR3 nucleotides are TGTGCCAGCAGTGAACAAGCGGGAGAGGGGGAGACCCAGTACTTC.

This chain links TRBV4-1 with TRBJ2-3; D remains unclear. Trimming cost V 1 base and J 0 bases, with 11 bases left between them. This CDR3 comprises 16 residues. The germline gives CDR1 MGHRA, CDR2 YSYEKL. CDR3 in amino acids: CASSQVNLVSTDTQYF. The CDR3 DNA sequence: TGCGCCAGCAGCCAAGTAAACCTAGTGAGCACAGATACGCAGTATTTT.

On this clone: The identical CDR3 is also encoded by other nucleotide sequences in the sample. This sequence joins TRBV29-1 and TRBJ2-1; 7 bases agree with TRBD2. V shed 6 bases, J shed 4 bases, and the junction held 9 bases outside the gene matches. Germline V gene lookup returns CDR1 SQVTM and CDR2 ANQGSEA. This CDR3 contains 14 residues. CDR3 in amino acids: CSVVGLADYNEQFF. The CDR3 bases are TGCAGCGTGGTGGGCCTAGCGGATTACAATGAGCAGTTCTTC.

This chain links TRBV28 with TRBJ1-6; D unclear. Per germline, CDR1 MDHEN and CDR2 SYDVKM. V dropped 3 bases and J dropped 0 bases, with 9 bases sitting between them. The CDR3 runs to 16 residues. This chain's CDR3 is CASSFLGSSYNSPLHF. DNA for the CDR3: TGTGCCAGCAGTTTCTTAGGGAGCTCCTATAATTCACCCCTCCACTTT.

This chain joins TRBV19 and TRBJ1-5; TRBD1 matches at 7 bases. The CDR3 is 15 residues long. V lost 4 bases and J lost 5; bases outside the gene matches: 8. Germline V gives CDR1 LNHDA, CDR2 SQIVND (reference sequence). The CDR3 nucleotides read TGTGCCAGTAGTACCCTCGACAGGGTAGATCAGCCCCAGCATTTT. Translation: CASSTLDRVDQPQHF. Filled out from reference TRBV19 and TRBJ1-5, the complete variable domain reads DGGITQSPKYLFRKEGQNVTLSCEQNLNHDAMYWYRQDPGQGLRLIYYSQIVNDFQKGDIAEGYSVSREKKESFPLTVTSAQKNPTAFYLCASSTLDRVDQPQHFGDGTRLSIL.

The genes are TRBV3-1 (or the pseudogene TRBV3-2) and TRBJ1-4; tentative D call: TRBD1 (6 bases). Germline V gives CDR1 LGHDT, CDR2 YNNKEL (reference sequence). Between the trimmed V and J ends, which lost 1 base and 12 bases, there was a span of 15 bases. This CDR3 has 14 residues. The CDR3 bases are TGTGCCAGCAGCCAAGCAGGGCCCGAGGGGGAACTGTTTTTT. Translation: CASSQAGPEGELFF.

The chain combines TRBV10-3 with TRBJ1-1; the match to TRBD1 covers 8 bases. The length of the CDR3 is 15 residues. The germline gives CDR1 ENHRY, CDR2 SYGVKD. V shed 0 bases, J shed 7 bases, and the junction held 7 bases outside the gene matches. The CDR3 region is CAISESENRGGEAFF. CDR3 DNA sequence: TGTGCCATCAGTGAGTCTGAGAACAGGGGGGGTGAAGCTTTCTTT.

This clone was found once. V gene TRBV6-4 combines with J gene TRBJ1-6, with 9 bases that match TRBD1. The CDR3 runs 14 residues. The germline V gene has CDR1 MRHNA and CDR2 SNTAGT. V lost 5 bases, J lost 7 bases, and 3 bases stayed unmatched. The CDR3 DNA reads TGTGCCAGCAGTCCCGACAGGGGGAATTCACCCCTCCACTTT. Amino acid sequence: CASSPDRGNSPLHF.

The genes are TRBV6-2 or TRBV6-3 and TRBJ1-1, with TRBD1 as a possible D gene (5 bases). This CDR3 is built from 15 residues. Germline V gene sequence: CDR1 MNHEY, CDR2 SVGEGT. V was clipped by 0 bases and J by 2 bases, with 10 bases between them. Written as DNA, the CDR3 is TGTGCCAGCAGTTACTCCCGGGGGGGTAACACTGAAGCTTTCTTT. It translates to CASSYSRGGNTEAFF.

V gene TRBV4-1 combines with J gene TRBJ2-3; 7 positions agree with TRBD2. The CDR3 consists of 15 residues. V shed 4 bases and J 2 bases; nucleotides not matched to a gene: 6. Germline CDR1 and CDR2: MGHRA and YSYEKL. As DNA, the CDR3 is TGCGCCAGCAGCCTCTCGGGACTACTCACAGATACGCAGTATTTT. Translated: CASSLSGLLTDTQYF.

This clone has a handful of counts. The chain joins TRBV11-2 to TRBJ2-7; TRBD2 matches at 15 bases. The CDR3 covers 16 residues. The trim removed 5 bases at V and 6 bases at J, leaving 8 bases unmatched. The germline V gene encodes CDR1 SGHAT and CDR2 FQNNGV. The CDR3 here is CASSVSSGLAGGEQYF. CDR3 coding DNA: TGTGCCAGCAGCGTTAGCTCGGGACTAGCGGGAGGCGAGCAGTACTTC.

The chain employs TRBV5-6 and TRBJ1-4; 9 positions match TRBD1. The CDR3 is 17 residues long. The junction had 5 bases not matched to a gene; V was cut back by 2 bases and J by 0 bases. CDR1 is SGHDT and CDR2 is YYEEEE in the germline V gene. The CDR3 DNA follows: TGTGCCAGCAGCTTCGGACAGGGGCTAGCAACTAATGAAAAACTGTTTTTT. As protein: CASSFGQGLATNEKLFF.

The V call is TRBV5-8, the J call TRBJ2-3, with 7 bases matching TRBD1. V lost 0 bases, J lost 5 bases, and 9 bases stayed unmatched. The germline gives CDR1 SGHTS, CDR2 YDEGEE. The CDR3 spans 16 residues. The CDR3 DNA reads TGTGCCAGCAGCTTGGAAGGGGGCAGGGGGATAGATACGCAGTATTTT. Residues: CASSLEGGRGIDTQYF.

This clone was seen a handful of times. V usage is TRBV3-1 (or the pseudogene TRBV3-2) and J usage is TRBJ2-1; D is uncertain. This CDR3 is built from 11 residues. The germline V gene has CDR1 LGHDT and CDR2 YNNKEL (reference sequence). Trimming shortened V by 3 bases and J by 12 bases, and 9 bases separated the two germline ends. CDR3 amino acids: CASSQSRAQFF. The CDR3 DNA reads TGTGCCAGCAGCCAGTCGAGAGCGCAGTTCTTC.